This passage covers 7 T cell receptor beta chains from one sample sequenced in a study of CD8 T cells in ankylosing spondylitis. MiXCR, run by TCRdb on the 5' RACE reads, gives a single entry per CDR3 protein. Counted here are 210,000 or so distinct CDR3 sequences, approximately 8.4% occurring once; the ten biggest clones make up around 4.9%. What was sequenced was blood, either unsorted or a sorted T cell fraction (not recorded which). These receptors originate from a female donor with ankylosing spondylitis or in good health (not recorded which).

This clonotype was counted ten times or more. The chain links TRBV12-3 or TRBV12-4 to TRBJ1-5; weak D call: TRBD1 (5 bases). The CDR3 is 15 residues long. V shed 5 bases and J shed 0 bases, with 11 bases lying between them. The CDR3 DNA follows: TGTGCCAGCAGTGGGGGACGGTATAGCAATCAGCCCCAGCATTTT. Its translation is CASSGGRYSNQPQHF.

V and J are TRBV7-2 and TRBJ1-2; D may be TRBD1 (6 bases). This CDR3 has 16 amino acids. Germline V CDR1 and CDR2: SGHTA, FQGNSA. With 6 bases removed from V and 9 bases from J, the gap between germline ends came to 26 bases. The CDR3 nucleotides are TGTGCCAGCAGTCTCCCTGTAGGGGGGGCGCGTCGGAGCTACACCTTC. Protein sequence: CASSLPVGGARRSYTF.

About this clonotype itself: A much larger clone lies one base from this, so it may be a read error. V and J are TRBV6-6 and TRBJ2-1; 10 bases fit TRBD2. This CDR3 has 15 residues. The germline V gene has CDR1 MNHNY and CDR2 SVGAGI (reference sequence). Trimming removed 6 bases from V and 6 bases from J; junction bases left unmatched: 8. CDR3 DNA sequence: TGTGCCAGCAGACCCGTAGCGGGAGGTTGCAATGAGCAGTTCTTC. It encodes CASRPVAGGCNEQFF.

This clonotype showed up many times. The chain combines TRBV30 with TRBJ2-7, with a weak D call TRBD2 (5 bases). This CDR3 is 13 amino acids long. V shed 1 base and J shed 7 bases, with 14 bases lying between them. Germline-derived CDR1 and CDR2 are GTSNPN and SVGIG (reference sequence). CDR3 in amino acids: CAWSGLLEEEQYF. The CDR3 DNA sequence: TGTGCCTGGAGTGGATTACTAGAGGAAGAGCAGTACTTC.

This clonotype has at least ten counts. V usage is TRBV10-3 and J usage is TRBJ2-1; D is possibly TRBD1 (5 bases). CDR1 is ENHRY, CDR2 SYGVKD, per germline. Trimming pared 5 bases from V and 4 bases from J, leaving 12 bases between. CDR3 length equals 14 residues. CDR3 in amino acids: CAISKGLIYNEQFF. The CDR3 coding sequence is TGTGCCATCAGTAAGGGGCTTATTTACAATGAGCAGTTCTTC.

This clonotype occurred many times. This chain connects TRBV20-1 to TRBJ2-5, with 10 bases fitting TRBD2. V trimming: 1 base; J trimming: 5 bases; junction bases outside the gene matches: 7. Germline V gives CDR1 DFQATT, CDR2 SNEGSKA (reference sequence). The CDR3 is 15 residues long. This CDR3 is CSARGELAGVETQYF. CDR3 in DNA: TGCAGTGCTAGAGGCGAGCTAGCGGGAGTCGAGACCCAGTACTTC.

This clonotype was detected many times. CDR3 nucleotide sequence: TGTGCCAGCAGCCGACCCTTACTAGCGGGGGACACAGATACGCAGTATTTT. Translated: CASSRPLLAGDTDTQYF. The J gene is TRBJ2-3, the V gene TRBV2, with TRBD2 matching over 11 bases. The V and J ends lost 6 bases and 2 bases, in that order; junction bases with no gene match: 10. The CDR3 contains 17 residues. Germline V CDR1 and CDR2: SNHLY, FYNNEI.